Following are 15 T cell receptor beta chains from one sample sequenced in a study of blood T cell repertoires in COVID-19. Generated by immunoSEQ multiplex PCR, the TCRdb table keeps only in-frame clones and is missing some. The sample lists 350,000 to 400,000 clones; 90% to 95% were seen once. The sequenced sample consisted of PBMCs or T cells enriched from blood (not recorded which). These receptors originate from a woman between 40 and 50 years old who had been exposed to COVID-19.

This chain connects TRBV11-2 to TRBJ1-1; a possible D gene is TRBD1 (5 bases). Trimming removed 2 bases at V and 0 bases at J, with 7 bases between. The CDR3 consists of 14 residues. CDR1 and CDR2 from the germline V gene are SGHAT and FQNNGV. In DNA form, the CDR3 reads TGTGCCAGCAGCTTAAAGGGGTTGAACACTGAAGCTTTCTTT. Protein product: CASSLKGLNTEAFF.

This clone appeared once. The chain recombines TRBV11-2 with TRBJ1-5; D not resolved. The CDR3 sequence is 13 residues long. The V end was cut by 0 bases, the J end by 4 bases, with 4 bases between. CDR1 and CDR2 (germline): SGHAT, FQNNGV. This CDR3 reads CASSLDSNQPQHF. The CDR3 region has the DNA TGTGCCAGCAGCTTAGACTCTAATCAGCCCCAGCATTTT.

This rearrangement joins TRBV21-1 to TRBJ1-3; the DNA was not used to check the table's D call, TRBD1. TRBV21-1 has pseudogene status. CDR3 length: 17 residues. Here the CDR3 DNA reads TGTGCCAGCAGCAAAGAGGGGACAGTGCGCTCTGGAAACACCATATATTTT. Residues: CASSKEGTVRSGNTIYF.

V and J are TRBV6-1 and TRBJ1-5; D is possibly TRBD1 (6 bases). The germline V gene has CDR1 MNHNS and CDR2 SASEGT. The CDR3 consists of 12 residues. The ends were cut back, 6 bases at V and 7 bases at J, with 10 bases in the middle. The CDR3 reads CASRAGEQPQHF. The CDR3 DNA reads as TGTGCCAGCAGGGCAGGGGAGCAGCCCCAGCATTTT.

The chain couples TRBV9 to TRBJ1-3, with D unresolved. Germline loops: CDR1 SGDLS, CDR2 YYNGEE. Trimming removed 4 bases at V and 0 bases at J, with 8 bases between. There are 14 residues in the CDR3. The CDR3 bases are TGTGCCAGCAGCCAAAAGAGCTCTGGAAACACCATATATTTT. Translation gives CASSQKSSGNTIYF.

The genes are TRBV27 and TRBJ1-6; D remains unclear. The CDR3 is made up of 14 amino acids. Between the trimmed V and J ends, which lost 3 bases and 5 bases, there was a span of 8 bases. CDR1 MNHEY and CDR2 SMNVEV come from the germline V gene (reference sequence). The CDR3 bases are TGTGCCAGCAGTTTTTACAGCCATAATTCACCCCTCCACTTT. This translates into CASSFYSHNSPLHF.

The gene calls are TRBV27 and TRBJ1-6, with 8 bases lining up with TRBD1. The CDR3 runs 17 residues. V lost 7 bases and J lost 6; bases outside the gene matches: 14. The V gene's germline CDR1 is MNHEY and CDR2 SMNVEV (reference sequence). The CDR3 coding sequence is TGTGCCAGCACCTTACAGGGGACAGGACTACGTAATTCACCCCTCCACTTT. Translated, it gives CASTLQGTGLRNSPLHF.

The chain has TRBV5-4 and TRBJ2-5; 7 bases map to TRBD2. Losses at the gene ends were 7 bases for V and 8 bases for J; bases not matched to a gene: 5. From germline, CDR1 is SGHNT and CDR2 YYREEE (reference sequence). CDR3 size: 11 residues. CDR3 amino acids: CASGEGITQYF. The CDR3 DNA reads as TGTGCCAGCGGGGAGGGTATTACCCAGTACTTC. The whole variable domain, filled in from reference TRBV5-4 and TRBJ2-5, reads ETGVTQSPTHLIKTRGQQVTLRCSSQSGHNTVSWYQQALGQGPQFIFQYYREEENGRGNFPPRFSGLQFPNYSSELNVNALELDDSALYLCASGEGITQYFGPGTRLLVL.

The rearrangement uses TRBV19 and TRBJ1-6; tentative D call: TRBD1 (6 bases). This CDR3 has 12 residues. Germline CDR1 LNHDA, CDR2 SQIVND (reference sequence). V was pared by 2 bases and J by 16 bases, with 12 bases between. CDR3: CASSILQGRLHF. CDR3 bases: TGTGCCAGTAGTATACTACAGGGACGACTCCACTTT. Full variable domain (outside the CDR3, taken from reference TRBV19 and TRBJ1-6): DGGITQSPKYLFRKEGQNVTLSCEQNLNHDAMYWYRQDPGQGLRLIYYSQIVNDFQKGDIAEGYSVSREKKESFPLTVTSAQKNPTAFYLCASSILQGRLHFGNGTRLTVT.

This clone has only one observation. The DNA for the CDR3 is TGTGCCAGCGGCGTGAACCGGGACAGATCCTACGAGCAGTACTTC. This translates into CASGVNRDRSYEQYF. The V and J genes are TRBV2 and TRBJ2-7, with 7 nucleotides matching TRBD1. This CDR3 is built from 15 residues. V shed 8 bases and J 1 base; nucleotides not matched to a gene: 11. Germline CDR1 SNHLY, CDR2 FYNNEI.

The chain combines TRBV7-2 with TRBJ1-6; D uncertain. Germline V gives CDR1 SGHTA, CDR2 FQGNSA. V lost 5 bases, J lost 8 bases, and 10 bases lay in between. The CDR3 totals 13 residues. The CDR3 region has the DNA TGTGCCAGCAGCCCCGACGGGGATTCACCCCTCCACTTT. As protein: CASSPDGDSPLHF.

This clone came up a few times. The V gene is TRBV2, the J gene TRBJ1-3, with TRBD1 matching over 8 bases. CDR1 is SNHLY and CDR2 is FYNNEI in the germline V gene. V was pared by 5 bases and J by 1 base, with 4 bases of the junction left unmatched. This CDR3 contains 15 residues. The CDR3: CASSQGATSGNTIYF. The CDR3 DNA reads TGTGCCAGCAGTCAGGGGGCTACATCTGGAAACACCATATATTTT.

This clone was detected only once. This sequence joins TRBV7-6 and TRBJ1-5; possibly TRBD1 for D (5 bases). The CDR3 loop spans 13 amino acids. Trimming cost V 4 bases and J 7 bases, with 11 bases left between them. Germline lookup yields CDR1 SGHVS and CDR2 FNYEAQ. CDR3 DNA: TGTGCCAGCAGCTGGGGGGGTACGCAGCCCCAGCATTTT. The encoded protein is CASSWGGTQPQHF.

V usage is TRBV15 and J usage is TRBJ1-6; 9 nucleotides align to TRBD1. Germline CDR1 reads LNHNV; CDR2 reads YYDKDF (reference sequence). CDR3 length: 15 amino acids. Unmatched junction bases numbered 3, after V lost 3 bases and J lost 6 bases. CDR3 region: CATSRGQGTNSPLHF. CDR3 sequence (DNA): TGTGCCACCAGCAGGGGACAGGGTACTAATTCACCCCTCCACTTT.

This chain uses TRBV5-1 with TRBJ2-7; no firm D call. V lost 6 bases and J lost 0, with 10 bases in between. Germline assignment: CDR1 SGHRS and CDR2 YFSETQ. The CDR3 runs 13 residues. CDR3 protein: CASNVAGSYEQYF. The CDR3 DNA reads as TGCGCCAGCAACGTGGCTGGCTCCTACGAGCAGTACTTC.